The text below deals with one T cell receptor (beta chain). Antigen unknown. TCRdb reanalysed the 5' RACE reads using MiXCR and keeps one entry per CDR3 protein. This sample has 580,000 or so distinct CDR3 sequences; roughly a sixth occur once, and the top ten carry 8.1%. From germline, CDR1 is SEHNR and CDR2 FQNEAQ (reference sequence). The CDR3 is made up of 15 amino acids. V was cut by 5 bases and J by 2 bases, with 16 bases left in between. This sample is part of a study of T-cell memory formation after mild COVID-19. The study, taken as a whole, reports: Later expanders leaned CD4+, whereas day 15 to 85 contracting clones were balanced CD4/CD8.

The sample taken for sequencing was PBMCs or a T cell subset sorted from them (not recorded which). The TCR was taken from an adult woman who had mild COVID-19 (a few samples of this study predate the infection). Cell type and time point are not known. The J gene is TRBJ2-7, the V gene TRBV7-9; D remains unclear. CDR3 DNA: TGTGCCAGCAGCCTTCCCGGAGCCCTAACCTACGAGCAGTACTTC. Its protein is CASSLPGALTYEQYF.